This entry describes one T cell receptor beta chain. The entry originates in a study of ipilimumab plus nivolumab after autologous stem cell transplantation. This CDR3 is 13 amino acids long. V trimming: 4 bases; J trimming: 4 bases; junction bases outside the gene matches: 3. Germline lookup yields CDR1 SGHRS and CDR2 YFSETQ. Starting 14 to 28 days after autologous transplant, ipilimumab 1 mg/kg was given. Through week 26, nivolumab 3 mg/kg IV was given weeks 1, 4, 7, 10, then biweekly. Clones were read by immunoSEQ multiplex PCR, and TCRdb kept only the in-frame ones, dropping some. The profile shows 10,000 to 15,000 clones, approximately 69% of them singletons.

The TCR sequence derives from a male donor with diffuse large B-cell lymphoma. The input for sequencing was PBMCs, taken in a trial of ipilimumab plus nivolumab as post-transplant consolidation. The chain recombines TRBV5-1 with TRBJ1-1; 8 positions match TRBD1. The CDR3 nucleotides read TGCGCCAGCAGCGCCGACAGGGGCACTGAAGCTTTCTTT. Its protein product is CASSADRGTEAFF. The full variable domain, its missing parts supplied by reference TRBV5-1 and TRBJ1-1, is KAGVTQTPRYLIKTRGQQVTLSCSPISGHRSVSWYQQTPGQGLQFLFEYFSETQRNKGNFPGRFSGRQFSNSRSEMNVSTLELGDSALYLCASSADRGTEAFFGQGTRLTVV.